These T cell receptor beta chains were read from a single sample in a study of T cells in Graves' hyperthyroidism and ophthalmopathy. A single record per CDR3 protein comes from TCRdb applying MiXCR to the multiplex PCR reads. The sample lists some 350,000 distinct CDR3 sequences; approximately 14% were seen once. Sequencing was done on a sample of blood. These TCRs come from a woman aged 18-35 years with Graves' hyperthyroidism that later progressed to Graves' ophthalmopathy. Both conserved end residues are part of each CDR3. Each record gives: D gene, J gene, clone size, V gene, CDR3 DNA, CDR3 protein. A D gene is named only where the DNA matches it firmly. Clone size is stated in some rows and not others, as once, few, many or a class when expanded.

TRBD1 TRBJ1-6 - TRBV20-1 TGCAGTGCTAGGTGGGGACAGGGGGCGAACAATTCACCCCTCCACTTT CSARWGQGANNSPLHF
- TRBJ2-5 many TRBV24-1 TGTGCCACCAGTGTGGGATGGTCGGGTTCGGTGGAGACCCAGTACTTC CATSVGWSGSVETQYF
- TRBJ2-1 few TRBV29-1 TGCAGCGTTGAAGTAAGTCCCCTGCAGTTCTTC CSVEVSPLQFF
TRBD1 TRBJ2-1 few TRBV7-9 TGTGCCAGCAGCCCCCGACAGGGTGATGAGCAGTTCTTC CASSPRQGDEQFF
TRBD1 TRBJ1-5 many TRBV7-2 TGTGCCAGCAGCTTAGCCCCATGGACAGGGAGTCAGCCCCAGCATTTT CASSLAPWTGSQPQHF
- TRBJ1-2 - TRBV20-1 TGCAGTGCTTCATCGGGAGGAAGGCATGGCTACACCTTC CSASSGGRHGYTF
- TRBJ2-7 few TRBV18 TGTGCCAGCTCACCTCCGGGGATGCAGCACTACGAGCAGTACTTC CASSPPGMQHYEQYF
- TRBJ2-1 few TRBV28 TGTGCCAGCAGTTTACGAAAAGGGACGGTGTACAATGAGCAGTTCTTC CASSLRKGTVYNEQFF
- TRBJ1-3 once TRBV10-3 TGTGCCATCGGGGCCCCGAGTAGTCAGAAGATTGGAAACACCATATATTTT CAIGAPSSQKIGNTIYF
- TRBJ2-1 few TRBV6-1 TGTGCCAGCAGTGAAACCAGCAATGAGCAGTTCTTC CASSETSNEQFF
- TRBJ2-7 - TRBV27 TGTGCCAGCAGCTTGAGTTTGCCAGCCTACGAGCAGTACTTC CASSLSLPAYEQYF
- TRBJ2-5 - TRBV7-9 TGTGCCAGCAGCCAGGGGAGGCTCCAAGAGACCCAGTACTTC CASSQGRLQETQYF
TRBD1 TRBJ1-2 few TRBV29-1 TGCAGCGCCCGAGACAGGGAGTACTATGGCTACACCTTC CSARDREYYGYTF
TRBD2 TRBJ2-1 many TRBV2 TGTGCCAGCAGTCCAAGCGGGAGGGGGAATGAGCAGTTCTTC CASSPSGRGNEQFF
- TRBJ1-1 many TRBV3-1 TGTGCCAGCAGCGATTTGGGATCCGTTGAAGCTTTCTTT CASSDLGSVEAFF